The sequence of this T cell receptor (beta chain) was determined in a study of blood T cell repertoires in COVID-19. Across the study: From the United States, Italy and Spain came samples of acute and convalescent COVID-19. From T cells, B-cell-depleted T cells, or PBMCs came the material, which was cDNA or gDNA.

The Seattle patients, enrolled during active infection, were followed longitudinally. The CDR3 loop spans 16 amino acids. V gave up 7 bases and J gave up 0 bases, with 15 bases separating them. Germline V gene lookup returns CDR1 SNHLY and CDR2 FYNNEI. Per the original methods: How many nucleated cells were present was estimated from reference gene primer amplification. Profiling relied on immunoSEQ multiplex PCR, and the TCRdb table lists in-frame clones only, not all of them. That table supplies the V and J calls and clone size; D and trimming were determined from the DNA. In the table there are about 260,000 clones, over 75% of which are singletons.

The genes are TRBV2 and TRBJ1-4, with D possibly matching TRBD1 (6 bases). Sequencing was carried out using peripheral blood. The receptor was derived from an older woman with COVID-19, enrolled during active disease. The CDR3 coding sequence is TGTGCCAGCATTGGGACAAACCCTACAACTAATGAAAAACTGTTTTTT. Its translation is CASIGTNPTTNEKLFF.